The clone carrying this TCR beta chain was counted a few times. This CDR3 contains 16 residues. A single record per CDR3 protein comes from TCRdb applying MiXCR to the 5' RACE reads. The sample contains about 62,000 distinct CDR3 sequences, roughly 30% of which appear only once. The V and J genes are TRBV3-2 and TRBJ2-1; the tabulated D call, TRBD2, remains unverified against the DNA. TRBV3-2 is a known pseudogene. This sequence was found in a female donor with breast cancer. Source material: tumor-infiltrating naive CD4+ T cells sorted from the breast tumor. Subset of the sample: naive CD4+ T cells, CD4+CD45RA+CD25-. The CDR3 sequence is CASSQKASGVYNEQFF. The CDR3 coding sequence is TGTGCCAGCAGCCAAAAGGCTAGCGGGGTCTACAATGAGCAGTTCTTC.